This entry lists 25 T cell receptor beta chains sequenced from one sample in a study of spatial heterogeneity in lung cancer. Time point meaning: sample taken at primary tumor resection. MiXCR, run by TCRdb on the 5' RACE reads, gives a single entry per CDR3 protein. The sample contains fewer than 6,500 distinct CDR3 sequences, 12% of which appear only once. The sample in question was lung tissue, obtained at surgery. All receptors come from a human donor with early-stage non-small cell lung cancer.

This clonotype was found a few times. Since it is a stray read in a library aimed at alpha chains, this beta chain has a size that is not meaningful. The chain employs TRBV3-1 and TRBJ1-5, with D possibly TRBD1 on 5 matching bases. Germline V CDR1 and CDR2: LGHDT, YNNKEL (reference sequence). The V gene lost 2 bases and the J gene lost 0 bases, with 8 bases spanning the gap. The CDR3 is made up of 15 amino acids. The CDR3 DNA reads TGTGCCAGCAGCCAACTCGGGGGTAGCAATCAGCCCCAGCATTTT. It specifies CASSQLGGSNQPQHF.

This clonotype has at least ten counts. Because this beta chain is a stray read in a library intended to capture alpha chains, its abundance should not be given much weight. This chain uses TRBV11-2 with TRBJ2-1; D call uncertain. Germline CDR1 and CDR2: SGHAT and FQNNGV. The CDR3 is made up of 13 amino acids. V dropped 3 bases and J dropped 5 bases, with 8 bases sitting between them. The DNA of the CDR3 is TGTGCCAGCAGCTTGGCAGGAAACAATGAGCAGTTCTTC. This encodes CASSLAGNNEQFF.

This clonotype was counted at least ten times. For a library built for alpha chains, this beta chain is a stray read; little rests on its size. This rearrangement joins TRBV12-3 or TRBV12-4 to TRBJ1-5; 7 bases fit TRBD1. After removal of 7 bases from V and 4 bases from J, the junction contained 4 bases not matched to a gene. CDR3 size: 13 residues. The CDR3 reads CASKGQSNQPQHF. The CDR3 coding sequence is TGTGCCAGCAAGGGACAGTCAAATCAGCCCCAGCATTTT.

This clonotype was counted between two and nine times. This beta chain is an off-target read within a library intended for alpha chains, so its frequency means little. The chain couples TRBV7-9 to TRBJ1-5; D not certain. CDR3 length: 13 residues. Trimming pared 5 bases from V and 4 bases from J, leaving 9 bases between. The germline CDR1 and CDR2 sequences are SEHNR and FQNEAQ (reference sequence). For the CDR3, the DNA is TGTGCCAGCAGCCGCCTGTGGAATCAGCCCCAGCATTTT. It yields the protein CASSRLWNQPQHF. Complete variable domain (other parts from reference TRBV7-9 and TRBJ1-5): DTGVSQNPRHKITKRGQNVTFRCDPISEHNRLYWYRQTLGQGPEFLTYFQNEAQLEKSRLLSDRFSAERPKGSFSTLEIQRTEQGDSAMYLCASSRLWNQPQHFGDGTRLSIL.

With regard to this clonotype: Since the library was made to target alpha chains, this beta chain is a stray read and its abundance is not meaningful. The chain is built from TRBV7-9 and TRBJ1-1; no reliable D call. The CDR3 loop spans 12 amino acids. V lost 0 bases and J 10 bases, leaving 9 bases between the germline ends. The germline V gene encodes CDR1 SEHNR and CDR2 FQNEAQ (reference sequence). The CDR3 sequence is CASSLAAVGAFF. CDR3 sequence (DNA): TGTGCCAGCAGCTTAGCCGCAGTTGGAGCTTTCTTT.

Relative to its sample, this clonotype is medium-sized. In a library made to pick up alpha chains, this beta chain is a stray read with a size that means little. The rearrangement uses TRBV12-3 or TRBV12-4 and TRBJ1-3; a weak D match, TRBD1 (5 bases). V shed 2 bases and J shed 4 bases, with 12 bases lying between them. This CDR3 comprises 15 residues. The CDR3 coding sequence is TGTGCCAGCAGTTTATCGGGGGGTAGGGGAAACACCATATATTTT. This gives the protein CASSLSGGRGNTIYF.

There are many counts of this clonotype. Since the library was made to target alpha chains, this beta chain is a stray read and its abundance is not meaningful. This CDR3 is CASSENPGAGNTIYF. DNA of the CDR3: TGTGCCAGCAGTGAAAATCCAGGGGCCGGAAACACCATATATTTT. The genes are TRBV6-1 and TRBJ1-3, with a tentative D call TRBD1 (6 bases). The CDR3 runs to 15 residues. CDR1 MNHNS and CDR2 SASEGT come from the germline V gene. V was clipped by 2 bases and J by 4 bases, with 12 bases between them.

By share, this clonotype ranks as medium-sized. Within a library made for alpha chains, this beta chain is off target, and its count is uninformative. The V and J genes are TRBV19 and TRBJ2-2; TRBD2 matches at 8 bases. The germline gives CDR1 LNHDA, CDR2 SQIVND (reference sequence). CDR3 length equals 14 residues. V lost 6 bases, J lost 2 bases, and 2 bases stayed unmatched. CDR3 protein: CASRGLGNTGELFF. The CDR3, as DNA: TGTGCCAGTAGGGGACTAGGTAACACCGGGGAGCTGTTTTTT.

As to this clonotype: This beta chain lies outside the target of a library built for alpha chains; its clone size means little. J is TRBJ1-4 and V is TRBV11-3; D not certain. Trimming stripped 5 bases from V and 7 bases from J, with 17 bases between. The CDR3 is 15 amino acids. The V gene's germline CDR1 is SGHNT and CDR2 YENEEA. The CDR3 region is CASSHLEESGEKLFF. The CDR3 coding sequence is TGTGCCAGCAGCCACCTAGAGGAATCCGGTGAAAAACTGTTTTTT.

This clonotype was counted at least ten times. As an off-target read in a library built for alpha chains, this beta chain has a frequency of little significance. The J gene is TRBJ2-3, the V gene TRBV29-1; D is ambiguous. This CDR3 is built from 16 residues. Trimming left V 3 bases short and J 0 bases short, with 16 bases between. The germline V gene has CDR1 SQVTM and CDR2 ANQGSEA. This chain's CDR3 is CSVEGSDGVSTDTQYF. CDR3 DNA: TGCAGCGTTGAGGGATCGGACGGAGTTAGCACAGATACGCAGTATTTT.

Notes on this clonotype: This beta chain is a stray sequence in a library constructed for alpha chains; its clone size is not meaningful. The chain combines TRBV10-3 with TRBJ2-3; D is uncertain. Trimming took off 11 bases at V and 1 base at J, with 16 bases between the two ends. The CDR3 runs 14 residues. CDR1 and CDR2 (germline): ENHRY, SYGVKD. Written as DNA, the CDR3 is TGTGCCGGGCGAAGCGAGCCCGGCACAGATACGCAGTATTTT. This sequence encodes CAGRSEPGTDTQYF.

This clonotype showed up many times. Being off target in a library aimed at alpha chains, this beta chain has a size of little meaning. The DNA for the CDR3 is TGCAGTGCTGACAGGGGGGACCCCTCTGGCTACACCTTC. It yields the protein CSADRGDPSGYTF. The rearrangement joins TRBV20-1 to TRBJ1-2; 9 positions agree with TRBD1. The V gene end was trimmed by 5 bases and the J gene end by 7 bases; junction bases not matched to a gene: 8. This CDR3 spans 13 amino acids. Germline V gene lookup returns CDR1 DFQATT and CDR2 SNEGSKA (reference sequence).

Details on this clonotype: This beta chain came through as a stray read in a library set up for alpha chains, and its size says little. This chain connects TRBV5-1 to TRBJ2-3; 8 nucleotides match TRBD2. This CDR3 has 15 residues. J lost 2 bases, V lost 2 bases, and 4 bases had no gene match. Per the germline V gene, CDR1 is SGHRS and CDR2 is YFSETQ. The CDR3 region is CASSLSGSTTDTQYF. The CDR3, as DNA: TGCGCCAGCAGCTTAAGCGGGAGCACCACAGATACGCAGTATTTT.

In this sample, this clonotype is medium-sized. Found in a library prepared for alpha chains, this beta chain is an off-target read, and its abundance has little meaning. CDR3 sequence (DNA): TGTGCCATCAGCAGACAGGGGGCGCAGGAAGCTTTCTTT. Protein product: CAISRQGAQEAFF. The chain carries TRBV10-3 and TRBJ1-1, with 10 bases lining up with TRBD1. The CDR3 extends over 13 amino acids. V shed 6 bases, J shed 8 bases, and the junction held 6 bases outside the gene matches. Germline V gene lookup returns CDR1 ENHRY and CDR2 SYGVKD.

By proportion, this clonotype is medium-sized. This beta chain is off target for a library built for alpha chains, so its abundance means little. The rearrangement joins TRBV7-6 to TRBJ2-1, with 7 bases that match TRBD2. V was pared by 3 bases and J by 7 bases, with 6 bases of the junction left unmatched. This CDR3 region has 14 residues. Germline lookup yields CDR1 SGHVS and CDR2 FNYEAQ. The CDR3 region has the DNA TGTGCCAGCAGCTTCCAGCGGGATTGGAATGAGCAGTTCTTC. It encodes CASSFQRDWNEQFF.

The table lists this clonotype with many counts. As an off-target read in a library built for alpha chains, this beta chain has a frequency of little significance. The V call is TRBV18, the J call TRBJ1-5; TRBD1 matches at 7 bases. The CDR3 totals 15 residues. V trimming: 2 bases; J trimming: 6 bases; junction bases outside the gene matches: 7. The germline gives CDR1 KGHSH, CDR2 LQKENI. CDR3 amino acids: CASSPIQGIGQPQHF. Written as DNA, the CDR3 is TGTGCCAGCTCACCAATACAGGGGATCGGTCAGCCCCAGCATTTT.

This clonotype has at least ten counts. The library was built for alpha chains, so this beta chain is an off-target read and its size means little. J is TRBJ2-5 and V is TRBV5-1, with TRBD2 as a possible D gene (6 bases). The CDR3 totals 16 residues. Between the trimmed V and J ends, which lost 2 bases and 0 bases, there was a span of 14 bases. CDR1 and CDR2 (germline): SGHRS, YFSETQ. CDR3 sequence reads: CASSFGGGNDQETQYF. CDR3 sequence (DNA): TGCGCCAGCAGCTTCGGTGGCGGGAACGACCAAGAGACCCAGTACTTC.

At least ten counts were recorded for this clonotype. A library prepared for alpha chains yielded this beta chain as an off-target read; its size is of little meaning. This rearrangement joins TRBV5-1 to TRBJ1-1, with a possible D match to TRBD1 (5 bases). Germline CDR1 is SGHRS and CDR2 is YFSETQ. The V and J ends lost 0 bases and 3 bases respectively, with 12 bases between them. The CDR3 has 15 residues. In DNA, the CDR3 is TGCGCCAGCAGCTTGGTCGCAGGGAAAGACACTGAAGCTTTCTTT. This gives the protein CASSLVAGKDTEAFF.

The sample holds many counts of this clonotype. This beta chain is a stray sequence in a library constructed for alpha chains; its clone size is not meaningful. The DNA of the CDR3 is TGTGCCGGGGACGGGCTTTCTGGAAACACCATATATTTT. This translates into CAGDGLSGNTIYF. The chain carries TRBV30 and TRBJ1-3, with D possibly TRBD1 on 5 matching bases. With 8 bases removed from V and 1 base from J, the gap between germline ends came to 12 bases. Germline V gene sequence: CDR1 GTSNPN, CDR2 SVGIG (reference sequence). The CDR3 is 13 residues long.

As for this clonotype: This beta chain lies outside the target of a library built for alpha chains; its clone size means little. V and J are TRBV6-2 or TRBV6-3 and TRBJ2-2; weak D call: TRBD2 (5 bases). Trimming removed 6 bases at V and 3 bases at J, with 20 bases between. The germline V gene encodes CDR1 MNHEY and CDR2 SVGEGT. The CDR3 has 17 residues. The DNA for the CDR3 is TGTGCCAGCAGCCGAGGGCTCGGCTACTTCGACACCGGGGAGCTGTTTTTT. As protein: CASSRGLGYFDTGELFF.

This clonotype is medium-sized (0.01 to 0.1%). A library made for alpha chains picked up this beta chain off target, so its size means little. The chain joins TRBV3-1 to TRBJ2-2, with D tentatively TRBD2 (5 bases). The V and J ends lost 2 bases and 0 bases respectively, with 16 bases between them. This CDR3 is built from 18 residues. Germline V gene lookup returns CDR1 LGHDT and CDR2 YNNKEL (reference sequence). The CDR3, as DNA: TGTGCCAGCAGCCAACTCGTACTAGAGAAGGCGAACACCGGGGAGCTGTTTTTT. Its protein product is CASSQLVLEKANTGELFF.

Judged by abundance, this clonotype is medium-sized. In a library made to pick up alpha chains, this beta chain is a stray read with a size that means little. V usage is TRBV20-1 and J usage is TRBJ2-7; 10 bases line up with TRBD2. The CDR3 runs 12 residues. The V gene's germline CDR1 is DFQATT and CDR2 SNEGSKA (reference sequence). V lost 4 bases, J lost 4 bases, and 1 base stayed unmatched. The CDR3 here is CSANSGRYEQYF. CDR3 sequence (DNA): TGCAGTGCTAATAGCGGGAGGTACGAGCAGTACTTC.

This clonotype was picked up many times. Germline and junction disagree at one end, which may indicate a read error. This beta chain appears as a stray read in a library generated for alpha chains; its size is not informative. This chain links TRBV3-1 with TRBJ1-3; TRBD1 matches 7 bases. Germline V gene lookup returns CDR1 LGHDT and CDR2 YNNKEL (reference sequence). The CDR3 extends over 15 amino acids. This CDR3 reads CASSQEGAGGNTIYF. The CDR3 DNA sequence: TGTGCCAGCAGTCAAGAGGGGGCTGGAGGAAACACCATATATTTT.

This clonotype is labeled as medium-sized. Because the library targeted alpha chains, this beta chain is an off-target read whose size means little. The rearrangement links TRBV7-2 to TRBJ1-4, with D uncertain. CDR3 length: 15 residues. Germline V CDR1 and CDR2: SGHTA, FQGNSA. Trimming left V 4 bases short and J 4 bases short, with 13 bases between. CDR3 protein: CASSSQGISNEKLFF. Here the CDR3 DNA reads TGTGCCAGCAGCTCTCAAGGGATCAGTAATGAAAAACTGTTTTTT.

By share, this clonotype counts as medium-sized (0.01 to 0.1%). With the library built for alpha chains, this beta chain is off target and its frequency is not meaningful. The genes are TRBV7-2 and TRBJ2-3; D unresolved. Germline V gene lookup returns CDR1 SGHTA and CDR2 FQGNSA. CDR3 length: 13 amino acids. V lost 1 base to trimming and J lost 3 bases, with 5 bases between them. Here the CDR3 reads CASSLGLTDTQYF. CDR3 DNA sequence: TGTGCCAGCAGCTTAGGTTTGACAGATACGCAGTATTTT.